One and the same sample provided the 4 T cell receptor beta chains below, sequenced in a study of radiotherapy plus CTLA-4 blockade in lung cancer. Assay used: immunoSEQ multiplex PCR; TCRdb lists only in-frame clones, some missing. This table has about 56,000 clones, approximately 79% appearing once. This sample comprised peripheral blood, obtained from a patient treated with radiotherapy plus ipilimumab. The source of these receptors is a human donor with non-small cell lung cancer who had a complete response to radiotherapy plus ipilimumab.

This sequence joins TRBV19 and TRBJ1-1; D might be TRBD1 (5 bases). V gave up 3 bases and J gave up 5 bases, with 13 bases separating them. CDR3 length: 14 amino acids. The germline gives CDR1 LNHDA, CDR2 SQIVND (reference sequence). CDR3 region: CASSMKGLGTEAFF. For the CDR3, the DNA is TGTGCCAGTAGTATGAAGGGGTTGGGAACTGAAGCTTTCTTT.

The chain uses TRBV27 and TRBJ2-2; possible D gene TRBD1, 5 bases. The germline gives CDR1 MNHEY, CDR2 SMNVEV (reference sequence). The CDR3 runs 15 residues. V lost 0 bases to trimming and J lost 6 bases, with 11 bases between them. CDR3 coding DNA: TGTGCCAGCAGTTTATCGACCGGACACGCCGGGGAGCTGTTTTTT. It encodes CASSLSTGHAGELFF.

The chain couples TRBV5-1 to TRBJ1-1; 12 bases fit TRBD1. With 3 bases clipped from V and 4 bases from J, the junction kept 4 bases outside the gene matches. CDR3 size: 15 residues. CDR1 is SGHRS and CDR2 is YFSETQ in the germline V gene. This CDR3 reads CASSSGQGAGTEAFF. The DNA of the CDR3 is TGCGCCAGCAGCTCGGGACAGGGGGCGGGCACTGAAGCTTTCTTT.

The V and J genes are TRBV5-4 and TRBJ1-4; 8 bases align to TRBD1. V dropped 0 bases and J dropped 5; count of bases not matched to a gene: 0. This CDR3 has 14 amino acids. Per germline, CDR1 SGHNT and CDR2 YYREEE (reference sequence). This CDR3 is CASSLGTGNEKLFF. CDR3 coding DNA: TGTGCCAGCAGCTTGGGGACAGGGAATGAAAAACTGTTTTTT.